This T cell receptor beta chain was sequenced for a study of blood T cell repertoires in COVID-19. The wider study: There were acute and convalescent COVID-19 samples, and they came from the United States, Italy and Spain. Sources were T cells, B-cell-depleted T cells, or PBMCs; the material itself was cDNA or gDNA.

CDR1 is SNHLY, CDR2 FYNNEI, per germline. CDR3 length equals 14 residues. Trimming stripped 6 bases from V and 3 bases from J, with 14 bases between. Participants spanned ages roughly 18 to 90 years and resided in over 20 US areas. The data were produced by immunoSEQ multiplex PCR, yet TCRdb's version contains in-frame clones alone and is incomplete. In the table there are approximately 220,000 clones, under 90% of which are singletons. The rearrangement links TRBV2 to TRBJ1-1, with D tentatively TRBD1 (6 bases). Source material: PBMCs or T cells enriched from blood (not recorded which). The receptor was isolated from a woman in her 30s with acute COVID-19. The CDR3 bases are TGTGCCAGCAGGCCCCCAGGGGCCCACACTGAAGCTTTCTTT. Protein product: CASRPPGAHTEAFF. Full variable domain (rest looked up from reference TRBV2 and TRBJ1-1): EPEVTQTPSHQVTQMGQEVILRCVPISNHLYFYWYRQILGQKVEFLVSFYNNEISEKSEIFDDQFSVERPDGSNFTLKIRSTKLEDSAMYFCASRPPGAHTEAFFGQGTRLTVV.